Listed below are T cell receptor beta chains from one sample, sequenced in a study of T cell responses to AZD1222 COVID-19 vaccine. Generated by immunoSEQ multiplex PCR, the TCRdb table keeps only in-frame clones and is missing some. The table includes roughly 70,000 clones, 85% detected once. The source material was peripheral blood, sampled on day 0 of AZD1222 vaccination. Receptors originate from an adult in good health. Both conserved end residues are part of each CDR3. The order of the fields is D gene, clone size, J gene, V gene, CDR3 DNA, CDR3 protein. A D gene is named only where the DNA matches it firmly. Only part of the rows carry a size: once, few, many, or a class if the clone is expanded.

- | - | TRBJ2-5 | TRBV20-1 | TGCAGTGCTAGTAGGGAGCAAGAGACCCAGTACTTC | CSASREQETQYF
- | - | TRBJ2-7 | TRBV5-1 | TGCGCCAGCAGCTTGTTCGGTAGCTACGAGCAGTACTTC | CASSLFGSYEQYF
- | - | TRBJ1-2 | TRBV19 | TGTGCCAGTAGTTCCCGCAGCGGCTATGGCTACACCTTC | CASSSRSGYGYTF
TRBD1 | - | TRBJ1-2 | TRBV7-9 | TGTGCCAGCAGCCAGCTAGGACAGGGGATCCGTGGCTACACCTTC | CASSQLGQGIRGYTF
- | - | TRBJ2-7 | TRBV5-4 | TGTGCCAGCAGCTCTTCCTACGAGCAGTACTTC | CASSSSYEQYF
TRBD2 | - | TRBJ2-3 | TRBV4-2 | TGTGCCAGCAGCCAAGTACCTGTCTGGACTAGCGGGGTTTCTAGCACAGATACGCAGTATTTT | CASSQVPVWTSGVSSTDTQYF
- | - | TRBJ1-2 | TRBV7-3 | TGTGCCAGCAGCGAAATTCCCGGACAGTACTATGGCTACACCTTC | CASSEIPGQYYGYTF
- | - | TRBJ1-5 | TRBV21-1 | TGTGCCAGCGGGGTGAATCCAGGGGGAGGAAAAGGGGATAGCAATCAGCCCCAGCATTTT | CASGVNPGGGKGDSNQPQHF
- | - | TRBJ1-2 | TRBV5-1 | TGCGCCAGCAGCCCGACAGCCGGCTATGGCTACACCTTC | CASSPTAGYGYTF
TRBD2 | - | TRBJ2-7 | TRBV5-1 | TGCGCCAGCAGCAACCCCGGGACTAGCGGTACTGTAGCCTACGAGCAGTACTTC | CASSNPGTSGTVAYEQYF
- | once | TRBJ2-2 | TRBV5-6 | TGTGCCAGCAGCTTGATTAGCGGCACCGGGGAGCTGTTTTTT | CASSLISGTGELFF
- | once | TRBJ2-1 | TRBV27 | TGTGCCAGCGGGTCCCCTGAGCAGTTCTTC | CASGSPEQFF
- | - | TRBJ2-1 | TRBV12-5 | TGTGCTGGGGCAGGGATGGGCAATGAGCAGTTCTTC | CAGAGMGNEQFF
- | - | TRBJ1-2 | TRBV4-2 | TGTGCCAGCTTCCAGTGGCAGCCCGTCCTTAACTATGGCTACACCTTC | CASFQWQPVLNYGYTF
- | - | TRBJ2-5 | TRBV11-2 | TGTGCCAGCAGTTACAGCCGGGGCGCCCCCCAAGAGACCCAGTACTTC | CASSYSRGAPQETQYF
- | few | TRBJ2-5 | TRBV7-9 | TGTGCCAGCACGCTGGGGACACAAGAGACCCAGTACTTC | CASTLGTQETQYF
TRBD1 | - | TRBJ1-6 | TRBV15 | TGTGCCACCAGCAGATTGACAGGGTTCGATTCACCCCTCCACTTT | CATSRLTGFDSPLHF
- | - | TRBJ1-3 | TRBV28 | TGTGCCAGCAGACCCCAAAGGGAATCAGGTGGAAACACCATATATTTT | CASRPQRESGGNTIYF
TRBD1 | - | TRBJ1-4 | TRBV18 | TGTGCCAGCTCACAGGGGACAGGGGCTGAAAAACTGTTTTTT | CASSQGTGAEKLFF